These 22 T cell receptor beta chains were all obtained from the same sample, sequenced in a study of T cell changes during pregnancy in multiple sclerosis (dated by TCRdb to between 2018 and 2021). The protocol used for the library was the immunoSEQ multiplex PCR assay. TCRdb's version of the immuneACCESS table is confined to in-frame rearrangements and falls short of the full clone set. An unresolved V gene accounts for under half of the shortfall where checked; the remainder is of unknown origin. For this sample the table gives some 80,000 clones, of which approximately 93% were detected only once. The ten biggest clones cover about 0.14% of the sample. This sample comprised CD4+ T cells from peripheral blood mononuclear cells, obtained after pregnancy. These receptors all stem from a female donor with multiple sclerosis, enrolled in a pregnancy study.

The gene calls are TRBV14 and TRBJ2-5; the D gene is possibly TRBD1 (5 bases). Germline values: CDR1 SGHDN, CDR2 FVKESK. This CDR3 is built from 17 residues. V shed 0 bases and J shed 3 bases, with 17 bases lying between them. CDR3 region: CASSQEFSLTAKETQYF. The DNA of the CDR3 is TGTGCCAGCAGCCAAGAATTTAGCTTGACAGCAAAAGAGACCCAGTACTTC.

The chain joins TRBV6-6 to TRBJ2-7; 14 nucleotides line up with TRBD2. Germline CDR1 MNHNY, CDR2 SVGAGI (reference sequence). The CDR3 consists of 15 residues. J was trimmed by 7 bases and V by 0 bases; bases with no gene match: 2. CDR3 protein: CASSYSRLAGGEQYF. The CDR3 coding sequence is TGTGCCAGCAGTTACTCGAGACTAGCGGGAGGGGAGCAGTACTTC.

The V gene is TRBV11-2, the J gene TRBJ2-5, with D perhaps matching TRBD1 (5 bases). Trimming stripped 5 bases from V and 3 bases from J, with 13 bases between. The germline CDR1 and CDR2 sequences are SGHAT and FQNNGV. This CDR3 contains 14 residues. The CDR3 sequence: CASSTGPSEETQYF. Here the CDR3 DNA reads TGTGCCAGCAGCACAGGACCGTCGGAAGAGACCCAGTACTTC.

The rearrangement links TRBV7-3 to TRBJ2-1, with D tentatively TRBD1 (5 bases). Germline-derived CDR1 and CDR2 are SGHTA and FQGTGA. Trimming took 3 bases from V and 6 from J, leaving 21 bases between them. This CDR3 spans 17 amino acids. The CDR3 DNA reads TGTGCCAGCAGCTTTACCGGGCCTAAATCTACAGGCAATGAGCAGTTCTTC. This codes for CASSFTGPKSTGNEQFF. The full variable domain, completed using reference TRBV7-3 and TRBJ2-1, is GAGVSQTPSNKVTEKGKYVELRCDPISGHTALYWYRQSLGQGPEFLIYFQGTGAADDSGLPNDRFFAVRPEGSVSTLKIQRTERGDSAVYLCASSFTGPKSTGNEQFFGPGTRLTVL.

The chain carries TRBV6-4 and TRBJ2-7; TRBD1 aligns across 9 bases. In germline, CDR1 is MRHNA, CDR2 SNTAGT. Trimming at V came to 4 bases and at J to 5 bases, leaving 6 bases not matched to a gene. The CDR3 is made up of 14 amino acids. The chain's CDR3 is CASSARDRVHEQYF. The CDR3 DNA reads as TGTGCCAGCAGTGCCCGGGACAGGGTGCACGAGCAGTACTTC.

This chain links TRBV5-1 with TRBJ2-5; TRBD2 aligns across 9 bases. The ends lost 2 bases at V and 5 bases at J; junction bases unmatched: 13. The CDR3 has 17 residues. CDR1 SGHRS and CDR2 YFSETQ come from the germline V gene. The CDR3 region has the DNA TGCGCCAGCAGCTTTGCCAGGGGACGCGGGAGGGAGGAGACCCAGTACTTC. Protein: CASSFARGRGREETQYF.

V is TRBV2 and J is TRBJ1-2; D may be TRBD1 (6 bases). The germline V gene encodes CDR1 SNHLY and CDR2 FYNNEI. V dropped 6 bases and J dropped 2 bases, with 13 bases sitting between them. This CDR3 is 14 amino acids long. CDR3 nucleotides: TGTGCCAGCAGCAGACCGACAGGCAACTATGGCTACACCTTC. Translating gives CASSRPTGNYGYTF.

V usage is TRBV6-1 and J usage is TRBJ2-7; D is perhaps TRBD1 (6 bases). The CDR3 spans 13 residues. V lost 7 bases and J 3 bases, leaving 13 bases between the germline ends. Per the germline V gene, CDR1 is MNHNS and CDR2 is SASEGT. This CDR3 reads CASNRQEGYEQYF. As DNA, the CDR3 is TGTGCCAGCAACCGACAGGAAGGCTACGAGCAGTACTTC.

The V call is TRBV6-1, the J call TRBJ1-5; D gene unclear. CDR3 length: 16 residues. Germline CDR1 and CDR2: MNHNS and SASEGT. Trimming left V 0 bases short and J 0 bases short, with 9 bases between. CDR3 nucleotide sequence: TGTGCCAGCAGTGAAGCGGGCGGGGATAGCAATCAGCCCCAGCATTTT. This encodes CASSEAGGDSNQPQHF.

The rearrangement joins TRBV29-1 to TRBJ2-2, with 7 bases fitting TRBD1. The J segment lost 0 bases and the V segment lost 7 bases, leaving 8 bases of the junction unmatched. The CDR3 extends over 15 amino acids. In germline, CDR1 is SQVTM, CDR2 ANQGSEA. The chain's CDR3 is CSAPSGTANTGELFF. The CDR3 DNA sequence: TGCAGCGCGCCCTCCGGGACAGCGAACACCGGGGAGCTGTTTTTT.

The V and J genes are TRBV30 and TRBJ2-7; TRBD1 aligns across 7 bases. This CDR3 has 13 amino acids. Germline lookup yields CDR1 GTSNPN and CDR2 SVGIG (reference sequence). V was pared by 1 base and J by 6 bases, with 6 bases of the junction left unmatched. The CDR3, as DNA: TGTGCCTGGAGTGGGACAGGTCGGGGCGAGCAGTACTTC. The encoded protein is CAWSGTGRGEQYF.

The chain employs TRBV28 and TRBJ2-2; D is perhaps TRBD1 (5 bases). The ends were cut back, 3 bases at V and 5 bases at J, with 13 bases in the middle. This CDR3 comprises 15 residues. Germline loops: CDR1 MDHEN, CDR2 SYDVKM. In DNA, the CDR3 is TGTGCCAGCAGTTTTCAGGACACCTTAACCGGGGAGCTGTTTTTT. Its translation is CASSFQDTLTGELFF.

The chain joins TRBV5-8 to TRBJ2-7; a possible D gene is TRBD1 (6 bases). The CDR3 is made up of 14 amino acids. Trimming left V 5 bases short and J 5 bases short, with 17 bases between. Germline assignment: CDR1 SGHTS and CDR2 YDEGEE. The CDR3 sequence: CASRERNRANEQYF. The CDR3 DNA sequence: TGTGCCAGCAGGGAGAGGAACAGGGCGAACGAGCAGTACTTC.

V gene TRBV19 combines with J gene TRBJ1-1; 7 bases are a match to TRBD1. The CDR3 has 12 residues. CDR1 and CDR2 from the germline V gene are LNHDA and SQIVND (reference sequence). Trimming took 6 bases from V and 11 from J; bases not matched to a gene: 9. CDR3 sequence: CASSRQGGGAFF. CDR3 DNA: TGTGCCAGTAGCCGACAGGGTGGAGGCGCTTTCTTT. Looking up the rest from reference TRBV19 and TRBJ1-1 gives the full variable domain: DGGITQSPKYLFRKEGQNVTLSCEQNLNHDAMYWYRQDPGQGLRLIYYSQIVNDFQKGDIAEGYSVSREKKESFPLTVTSAQKNPTAFYLCASSRQGGGAFFGQGTRLTVV.

The CDR3 loop reads CASSTGLAGSDTQYF. The CDR3 DNA is TGTGCCAGCAGTACCGGACTAGCGGGCTCAGATACGCAGTATTTT. V usage is TRBV27 and J usage is TRBJ2-3, with 11 bases matching TRBD2. The CDR3 length is 15 residues. J was trimmed by 4 bases and V by 5 bases; bases with no gene match: 5. The V gene's germline CDR1 is MNHEY and CDR2 SMNVEV (reference sequence).

The rearrangement uses TRBV7-8 and TRBJ2-1, with D hard to call. V was clipped by 0 bases and J by 7 bases, with 10 bases between them. The V gene's germline CDR1 is SGHVS and CDR2 FQNEAQ. The length of the CDR3 is 14 residues. The CDR3, as DNA: TGTGCCAGCAGCTTAGCGCGGCTAAGGAATGAGCAGTTCTTC. The encoded protein is CASSLARLRNEQFF. Supplemented by reference TRBV7-8 and TRBJ2-1, the full variable domain reads GAGVSQSPRYKVAKRGQDVALRCDPISGHVSLFWYQQALGQGPEFLTYFQNEAQLDKSGLPSDRFFAERPEGSVSTLKIQRTQQEDSAVYLCASSLARLRNEQFFGPGTRLTVL.

V and J are TRBV20-1 and TRBJ2-7; D is unresolved. Germline CDR1 reads DFQATT; CDR2 reads SNEGSKA (reference sequence). The CDR3 runs 11 residues. Trimming took 6 bases from V and 6 from J, leaving 12 bases between them. CDR3 nucleotide sequence: TGCAGTGCATCCTCCCCGGGCGAGCAGTACTTC. Its protein product is CSASSPGEQYF.

This sequence joins TRBV14 and TRBJ2-1; 12 positions agree with TRBD2. Trimming removed 3 bases from V and 1 base from J; junction bases left unmatched: 1. This CDR3 spans 16 amino acids. Germline lookup yields CDR1 SGHDN and CDR2 FVKESK. The CDR3 sequence is CASSHLAGGSYNEQFF. The CDR3 nucleotides are TGTGCCAGCAGCCACCTAGCGGGAGGGTCCTACAATGAGCAGTTCTTC.

This chain connects TRBV5-1 to TRBJ2-5, with a weak D call TRBD1 (5 bases). Germline V gene sequence: CDR1 SGHRS, CDR2 YFSETQ. The V gene lost 0 bases and the J gene lost 5 bases, with 14 bases spanning the gap. The CDR3 is 15 residues long. CDR3 loop: CASSLAQGSRETQYF. CDR3 nucleotide sequence: TGCGCCAGCAGCTTGGCTCAGGGAAGTCGGGAGACCCAGTACTTC.

This rearrangement joins TRBV19 to TRBJ1-1; tentative D call: TRBD1 (6 bases). CDR3 length: 17 amino acids. V lost 7 bases and J lost 1, with 22 bases in between. Germline values: CDR1 LNHDA, CDR2 SQIVND (reference sequence). The CDR3 loop reads CASIQGMGIGQNTEAFF. CDR3 DNA: TGTGCCAGTATACAGGGCATGGGAATAGGACAGAACACTGAAGCTTTCTTT.

J is TRBJ1-2 and V is TRBV5-1; D possibly corresponds to TRBD1 (5 bases). The V and J ends lost 0 bases and 5 bases respectively, with 5 bases between them. CDR3 size: 12 residues. Germline values: CDR1 SGHRS, CDR2 YFSETQ. Here the CDR3 reads CASSLAGYGYTF. The CDR3 DNA sequence: TGCGCCAGCAGCTTGGCAGGGTATGGCTACACCTTC.

This chain connects TRBV6-5 to TRBJ1-1; tentatively, D is TRBD1 (6 bases). V lost 8 bases to trimming and J lost 1 base, with 14 bases between them. The CDR3 loop spans 14 amino acids. Germline V gene sequence: CDR1 MNHEY, CDR2 SVGAGI. In DNA form, the CDR3 reads TGTGCCAGCGGCAACTTAGGGGGGAACACTGAAGCTTTCTTT. It yields the protein CASGNLGGNTEAFF.